This paragraph covers one TCR beta chain sequence. This clonotype was detected a few times. The antigen this receptor binds is unknown. No base quality values were provided; no much bigger clone lies one nucleotide off. These data belong to a study of identical twins (dated by TCRdb to the mid-2010s). As for the study more broadly: To test whether fetal clonotypes persist, the study used deep sequencing on TCR alpha and beta repertoires from monozygotic twins, unrelated adults of various ages, and cord blood. To rule out contamination, the twin experiments were replicated at different times with different library preparation protocols.

The method behind the library was 5' RACE. Sequencing used an Illumina HiSeq 2000. Template switching introduced a universal primer binding site; the final cDNA contained a unique molecular identifier, enabling accurate counting of TCR cDNA molecules. Specific primers in the conserved constant-segment region were used to synthesize first-strand cDNA for the TCR alpha and beta chains. To control for contamination, every cDNA library was double barcoded, receiving both a SMART-Mk sample barcode and Illumina barcodes. TruSeq adapter sequences, together with Illumina sample barcodes, were added in two successive PCR steps. The Illumina HiSeq platform was used with custom primers to sequence TCR alpha and beta cDNA libraries. The original pipeline was this. Raw reads were processed with MiGEC to extract unique molecular identifiers, and MiXCR was used to determine CDR3 positions. Recombination models were inferred per individual with the repgenHMM and IGoR tools using an EM algorithm. The analysis of shared clonotypes was done with the tcR package in R, with sharing normalized by the product of cloneset sizes. Out-of-frame nonproductive sequences were analyzed to study raw recombination free of thymic and clonal selection effects. Starting from the raw public reads, TCRdb applied fastp trimming at Q25, assembled clones with MiXCR and retained in-frame beta chains. When rows share a CDR3 protein, they turn into one entry using the most common DNA and genes. The V and J calls come from TCRdb's annotation, not from the publication. This sample holds around 1.7 million distinct CDR3 sequences; under 35% were observed only once. The ten largest clones add up to 0.27% of the sample.

Only healthy Caucasian donors were included. Study-wide findings and limitations: Recombination models systematically underestimated out-of-frame TCR alpha sharing in monozygotic twins but agreed with sharing between unrelated individuals. The excess sharing between twins in beta out-of-frame sequences was weaker because fewer shared sequences reduced the signal-to-noise ratio. Fewer insertions were carried by abundant cord blood beta clonotypes; a weaker similar trend was observed in young adult naive repertoires, while no such trend was observed in memory repertoires. Compared with coincidental sharing between unrelated individuals, an excess of low generation-probability sequences was observed among out-of-frame TCR alpha sequences shared between twins. Invariant T cells such as MAIT and iNKT could partly confound zero-insertion analyses, though diverse VJ usage argued against this for most clonotypes. Because the same donors could not be followed over many years, the conclusions relied on cross-sectional statistical analysis.

CDR1 and CDR2, per the germline V gene (reference sequence), are DFQATT and SNEGSKA. There are 15 amino acids in the CDR3, from cysteine to phenylalanine inclusive. The DNA shown is the 45-base CDR3, in frame from base 1. V loses 3 bases of germline sequence and J loses 4 bases, and the interval between the two ends is 19 bases. The chain was built from TRBV20-1 and TRBJ2-7, with the D call perhaps TRBD1 or TRBD2, each one matching 5 bases. Sequencing input: cord blood. This sequence was found in a newborn girl in good health. The DNA sequence is given as TGCAGTGCTAGTATCCAGCGGAGAGGGGATTACGAGCAGTACTTC. Translated, it gives CSASIQRRGDYEQYF.